The T cell receptor beta chain under discussion was sequenced for a study of cytomegalovirus exposure and HLA in healthy donors (dated by TCRdb to 2015 to 2018). Broadly, across the study: An earlier analysis of approximately 640 of the donors reported approximately 290 Gb of sequence data and some 120 million unique TCR beta sequences from 190 million or so T cells. Roughly 290 gigabases of sequencing data and around 80 million unique TCR sequences made up an early release that covered around 640 HLA-typed donors. Of the 300 to 500 genotyped donors, 65% to 90% were placed in the genetic ancestry cluster associated with self-reported Caucasian donors. The study aimed to test whether cataloging public T cell receptors could reveal signatures of past pathogen exposure. The T cell repertoires of 700 or so subjects were profiled by immunosequencing and related to cytomegalovirus serostatus. Along with the roughly 710-subject first cohort, a separate validation cohort of over a hundred different subjects was used. The study combined high-throughput TCR immunosequencing, statistical association of individual TCRs with disease status, and machine learning to predict cytomegalovirus infection status. A later analysis re-examined previously published TCR beta repertoires from about 700 donors and added high-resolution HLA genotyping to investigate patterns of TCR occurrence. The later analysis used no new phenotypic data to find candidate immune exposures, relying instead on TCR beta sequences and their occurrence across donors. An earlier analysis of 587 of the donors used high-throughput TCR beta sequencing to judge whether each TCR beta V gene segment behaved as functional or pseudogenic. Donor age, sex, ethnicity and CMV serostatus were collected together with the repertoire data. A later genetic analysis used genome-wide SNP genotypes for about three fifths of the 666 donors, treating that subset as a discovery cohort. Every discovery cohort repertoire had been produced on one sequencing platform. HLA typing included class I and class II loci at four-digit resolution. The number of donors typed differed by locus, with 629-630 for A, B, C, DRB1 and DQB1, around 500 for DQA1, approximately 570 for DPA1, and some 440 for DPB1. Roughly five DR-DQ haplotypes were handled as single units for association and clustering, since linkage in the cohort was strong. Among about 360 genotyped donors of the cohort, an average of 235,054 unique TCR beta nucleotide sequences were sequenced per donor, roughly 20% of them non-productive.

Of note for this clone: Its antigen is unknown. Per-nucleotide qualities are absent, and no much larger clonotype sits a single base away.

CDR1 and CDR2, per the germline V gene (reference sequence), are MNHEY and SMNVEV. The V end gives up 2 bases and the J end 6 bases, leaving 16 bases in the junction not matched to a gene. From the cysteine up to the phenylalanine, the CDR3 has a length of 20 residues. The DNA shown is the 60-base CDR3, in frame from base 1. The cohort was made up of 500 to 800 healthy bone marrow donors. All cohort members were sampled while nominally healthy, although unrecorded immune exposures were likely present. The donor was CMV seropositive and belonged to the group of 250 to 300 seropositive cohort members. A peripheral blood sample was collected from each donor, and TCR beta sequencing was performed on peripheral blood mononuclear cells. Genomic DNA extraction from the blood cell samples was performed with the Qiagen DNeasy Blood Extraction Kit. Overall study results and their limits: A later analysis found that most CMV-associated TCR beta chains appeared HLA-restricted, with HLA associations seemingly driven largely by CMV exposure. A group of highly shared sequence variants was considered likely to be a technical artifact of the sequencing pipeline. An association between a missense DCLRE1C variant and V-gene and J-gene trimming of TCR beta chains was found in a later genetic analysis and replicated in an independent cohort. The authors suggested that the approach could potentially be extended to other disease states and immunological phenotypes. Most TCR sequences were observed very rarely across donors, whereas some public TCRs were present in many individuals. According to a later analysis, TCR association rates differed among HLA loci, with DRB1 alleles showing the most associated TCRs and HLA-C alleles showing the fewest. When HLA alleles, especially DR and DQ, strongly co-occurred, attributing TCR associations to individual alleles was difficult. The 87-base-pair reads could not distinguish some IMGT-functional V segments, including TRBV6-2 and TRBV6-3, so those segments were excluded. The study listed approximately 150 TCR beta chains as associated with cytomegalovirus. Linkage disequilibrium might explain the correlated functional status among segregating V segments, but an unknown experimental factor could not be ruled out. The earlier analysis of a few hundred of the donors excluded roughly 17 rarely observed V segments, including chromosome 9 orphons, because counts were too low. HLA typing was unavailable for some donors at each locus, so association tests used only the typed subset. A further reported finding was that TCR beta sequences accurately predicted the HLA-A and HLA-B alleles for most subjects in the first cohort. Several of the top co-occurrence clusters appeared to be linked to parvovirus B19, influenza, CMV and Epstein-Barr virus, according to a later analysis. The presence/absence analyses assumed that sequencing depth was roughly uniform across donors, and that assumption may not be true. Immune exposure information for the cohort was limited to CMV serostatus. The classifier was reported to diagnose cytomegalovirus status with high specificity and sensitivity in both the original cohort and the validation cohort. This cohort had only TCR beta chains sequenced, and the lack of alpha or paired-chain data limited which features could be detected. Broadly in line with IMGT annotations, most TCR beta V segments showed up in productive rearrangements about 87% or about 30% of the time in an earlier analysis of several hundred of the donors. In a later analysis, over 15,000 TCR beta sequences were associated with specific HLA alleles at a false discovery rate of 0.05. According to a later genetic analysis, donors in an Asian-associated ancestry cluster had fewer N-insertions in productive TCRs than the roughly 670-donor mean. Compared with equally common non-associated chains, HLA-associated TCR beta chains in a later analysis were more clonally expanded and had lower generation probabilities. In vitro tests confirmed that three of the cytomegalovirus-associated TCR beta chains recognize cytomegalovirus antigens.

The method behind the library was the immunoSEQ multiplex PCR assay. For the multiplex PCR, a mixture combining 60 forward primers for TCR Vbeta segments and 13 reverse primers for TCR Jbeta segments was used. Amplification of the CDR3 region of rearranged TCR beta genes was performed with a multiplex PCR assay on genomic DNA. The amplified TCR beta libraries were sequenced on the Illumina HiSeq System as 87-base-pair reads. As for the original processing: A later analysis tallied roughly 80 million unique TCR beta chains across the 660 or so repertoires, and about 10 million of those chains were shared by two or more donors. A nearest-neighbor algorithm error-corrected the raw reads and collapsed the reads into unique sequences, merging closely related sequences to remove PCR and sequencing errors. To assign V, D and J gene segments, CDR3 sequences were aligned to IMGT reference sequences. For a sequence to be retained, a match of at least six nucleotides to both a V gene segment and a J gene segment was required. Rearrangements were called productive when the CDR3 lacked stop codons and stayed in frame with V and J; all others were non-productive. Following IMGT convention, CDR3 was defined as the stretch from the second conserved V-encoded cysteine up to the conserved J-encoded phenylalanine. The earlier analysis of 500 to 750 of the donors excluded any sequence lacking an unambiguous match to a single V gene segment. In an earlier analysis of 587 of the donors, V segments were called functional above 56.7% productive rearrangements and were called segregating when the between-donor standard deviation exceeded 5%. A statistical classification framework was built to diagnose cytomegalovirus status from the catalog of TCR beta chain sequences. In a later analysis, V and J genes were assigned by comparing TCR nucleotide sequences against IMGT/GENE-DB human TR gene sequences. A later analysis assigned CDR3 sequences and most-parsimonious VDJ recombination scenarios with the TCRdist pipeline. In a later analysis, every TCR beta chain was defined by the combination of its CDR3 amino acid sequence and its V-gene family, and reads without a unique V-gene family were dropped. To address suspected cross-contamination and a sequencing artifact, a later analysis removed under 600 highly shared, low-generation-probability nucleotide sequences. For each public chain, a later analysis derived a clonal expansion index from normalized ranks of inferred template counts within each repertoire. A later analysis computed generation probabilities with a VDJ recombination model fitted to out-of-frame rearrangements, and checked the results against IGoR. Hypergeometric tests were used in a later analysis to score TCR-TCR, TCR-HLA and TCR-CMV co-occurrence, with a repertoire-size bias correction applied to the TCR pairs. In a later analysis, false discovery rates were estimated by permuting HLA or CMV assignments 20 times. In a later analysis, co-occurring TCRs were grouped using DBSCAN, and TCRdist sequence similarity was added for clustering within HLA-allele-positive subsets. Repertoires with fewer than 30,000 or more than 120,000 public chains, plus five repertoires with anomalous nucleotide sharing, were excluded from co-occurrence clustering. TCRdb provides this immuneACCESS table in a form limited to in-frame rearrangements. Some clones are lacking; in checked studies, under half of them reflect an unresolved V gene, and why the rest are absent is not known. V and J calls and clone size are as listed in that table; D and trimming were resolved from the DNA. In this sample the table shows some 120,000 clones, around 80% of which occur a single time. Jointly, the top ten make up about 11% of the sample.

This receptor was obtained from a man aged 25-45 years in good health and CMV-seropositive. In this chain, TRBV27 is recombined with TRBJ2-1; 13 central nucleotides agree with TRBD2. Sequenced material: PBMCs. The encoded CDR3 is CASSLAYRGLAGIFLNEQFF. The DNA sequence follows: TGTGCCAGCAGTTTAGCCTACCGGGGACTAGCGGGAATTTTTCTCAATGAGCAGTTCTTC.